Shown below are 27 T cell receptor beta chains from a single sample sequenced in a study of Tregs in tolerant kidney transplant recipients. Recipients received nonmyeloablative bone marrow transplants from related graft donors, with transient mixed chimerism. TCRdb's copy holds only in-frame clones and misses some; the assay was immunoSEQ multiplex PCR. Of about 21,000 clones in the sample, 65% to 85% were seen once. The sequences come from CD8+ T cells from blood (PBMCs), collected 6 months after the transplant. Receptors were obtained from a human patient who received a combined kidney and bone marrow transplant. Some T cells may arise from the graft donor.

The J gene is TRBJ2-7, the V gene TRBV27; TRBD2 matches at 7 bases. Per germline, CDR1 MNHEY and CDR2 SMNVEV (reference sequence). V lost 4 bases, J lost 1 base, and 7 bases stayed unmatched. CDR3 length equals 15 residues. CDR3 bases: TGTGCCAGCAGTTGGGCCATGGGAGGGTCCTACGAGCAGTACTTC. Amino acids: CASSWAMGGSYEQYF.

The gene calls are TRBV15 and TRBJ2-7; TRBD2 is a possible D gene (6 bases). Trimming shortened V by 8 bases and J by 1 base, and 12 bases separated the two germline ends. The germline gives CDR1 LNHNV, CDR2 YYDKDF (reference sequence). The CDR3 covers 13 residues. The CDR3 DNA is TGTGCCACCGGGGAGGTCGAATCCTACGAGCAGTACTTC. The encoded protein is CATGEVESYEQYF. Looking up the rest from reference TRBV15 and TRBJ2-7 gives the full variable domain: DAMVIQNPRYQVTQFGKPVTLSCSQTLNHNVMYWYQQKSSQAPKLLFHYYDKDFNNEADTPDNFQSRRPNTSFCFLDIRSPGLGDTAMYLCATGEVESYEQYFGPGTRLTVT.

This chain links TRBV4-1 with TRBJ2-7; a weak D match, TRBD1 (5 bases). The CDR3 has 14 amino acids. With 1 base removed from V and 0 bases from J, the gap between germline ends came to 7 bases. The V gene's germline CDR1 is MGHRA and CDR2 YSYEKL. CDR3 coding DNA: TGCGCCAGCAGCCAAGCAGGGTTCTCCTACGAGCAGTACTTC. Its translation is CASSQAGFSYEQYF.

Here the CDR3 reads CASSPGTGPSYEQYF. The CDR3 nucleotides are TGCGCCAGCAGCCCCGGGACAGGTCCTTCCTACGAGCAGTACTTC. This chain uses TRBV4-3 with TRBJ2-7; TRBD1 matches at 8 bases. The CDR3 is made up of 15 amino acids. Germline V gene lookup returns CDR1 LGHNA and CDR2 YSLEER. Trimming cost V 4 bases and J 1 base; bases outside gene matches: 6.

The V gene is TRBV7-9, the J gene TRBJ2-7; TRBD2 agrees at 11 bases. Trimming took 5 bases from V and 2 from J; bases not matched to a gene: 11. Germline assignment: CDR1 SEHNR and CDR2 FQNEAQ (reference sequence). The CDR3 consists of 17 residues. CDR3 DNA: TGTGCCAGCAGCCCAAGCGGGACTAGCGGCTTGACCTACGAGCAGTACTTC. It specifies CASSPSGTSGLTYEQYF.

The V and J genes are TRBV4-3 and TRBJ2-1; 8 positions match TRBD2. Germline V gene data show CDR1 as LGHNA and CDR2 as YSLEER. V shed 2 bases and J 0 bases; nucleotides not matched to a gene: 3. This CDR3 has 16 amino acids. CDR3 amino acids: CASSQSSGSSYNEQFF. The CDR3 coding sequence is TGCGCCAGCAGCCAATCGAGCGGGAGCTCCTACAATGAGCAGTTCTTC.

The chain is built from TRBV6-4 and TRBJ1-5, with 11 bases lining up with TRBD1. V trimming: 6 bases; J trimming: 0 bases; junction bases outside the gene matches: 13. The germline gives CDR1 MRHNA, CDR2 SNTAGT. The CDR3 totals 19 residues. The CDR3 spells CASSNGQGARGVSNQPQHF. CDR3 nucleotides: TGTGCCAGCAGCAATGGACAGGGGGCGCGAGGAGTTAGCAATCAGCCCCAGCATTTT.

The genes are TRBV19 and TRBJ2-3; TRBD1 matches at 7 bases. CDR1 is LNHDA, CDR2 SQIVND, per germline (reference sequence). This CDR3 region has 16 residues. Losses at the gene ends were 7 bases for V and 0 bases for J; bases not matched to a gene: 10. The CDR3: CASIGPGQTSTDTQYF. Written as DNA, the CDR3 is TGTGCCAGTATCGGTCCGGGACAGACTAGCACAGATACGCAGTATTTT.

This clone is medium-sized (0.01 to 0.1%) in the sample. The CDR3 coding sequence is TGTGCCAGCACGGGGGGCACAGATACGCAGTATTTT. This sequence encodes CASTGGTDTQYF. The V and J genes are TRBV28 and TRBJ2-3; tentative D call: TRBD2 (6 bases). Deletions cut 7 bases from V and 1 base from J, with 6 bases between. Looked up from germline, CDR1 is MDHEN and CDR2 is SYDVKM. The CDR3 is 12 amino acids.

The V and J genes are TRBV19 and TRBJ1-1, with D possibly being TRBD1 (6 bases). The CDR3 totals 14 residues. The V gene lost 1 base and the J gene lost 1 base, with 7 bases spanning the gap. Germline values: CDR1 LNHDA, CDR2 SQIVND (reference sequence). The CDR3 reads CASSIGTANTEAFF. CDR3 coding DNA: TGTGCCAGTAGTATAGGGACAGCGAACACTGAAGCTTTCTTT.

The chain carries TRBV6-6 and TRBJ2-1, with D possibly being TRBD2 (6 bases). The germline gives CDR1 MNHNY, CDR2 SVGAGI (reference sequence). CDR3 length: 14 residues. Trimming pared 1 base from V and 9 bases from J, leaving 13 bases between. The DNA for the CDR3 is TGTGCCAGCAGTTACTGGGGGGAGAGCGGTGAGCAGTTCTTC. Amino acids: CASSYWGESGEQFF.

The CDR3 sequence is CASSQEDRGVEQYF. CDR3 coding DNA: TGCGCCAGCAGCCAAGAAGACCGGGGGGTCGAGCAGTACTTC. The chain employs TRBV4-1 and TRBJ2-7; 7 bases are a match to TRBD2. In germline, CDR1 is MGHRA, CDR2 YSYEKL. The trim removed 0 bases at V and 6 bases at J, leaving 5 bases unmatched. The CDR3 totals 14 residues.

V gene TRBV5-1 combines with J gene TRBJ2-1; unclear D gene. This CDR3 has 14 residues. Between the trimmed V and J ends, which lost 6 bases and 5 bases, there was a span of 15 bases. Germline V CDR1 and CDR2: SGHRS, YFSETQ. CDR3 coding DNA: TGCGCCAGCAACCCCGAGAATATGGACAATGAGCAGTTCTTC. Its translation is CASNPENMDNEQFF.

This clone was seen just once. The rearrangement links TRBV6-1 to TRBJ2-3, with TRBD2 matching over 10 bases. CDR3 length: 15 amino acids. V shed 8 bases and J 6 bases; nucleotides not matched to a gene: 11. Germline V gene sequence: CDR1 MNHNS, CDR2 SASEGT. The chain's CDR3 is CASGSLAGGGDTQYF. The CDR3 DNA reads as TGTGCCAGCGGTTCTTTAGCGGGGGGAGGGGATACGCAGTATTTT.

The rearrangement joins TRBV6-5 to TRBJ2-1; 14 bases match TRBD2. The CDR3 covers 15 residues. Germline CDR1 reads MNHEY; CDR2 reads SVGAGI. V trimming: 7 bases; J trimming: 8 bases; junction bases outside the gene matches: 7. The CDR3 nucleotides are TGTGCCAGCACACAGGGACTAGCGGGAGTCTATGAGCAGTTCTTC. Its protein product is CASTQGLAGVYEQFF.

The chain carries TRBV15 and TRBJ2-5; 7 bases are a match to TRBD1. This CDR3 comprises 15 residues. Germline V lookup: CDR1 LNHNV, CDR2 YYDKDF (reference sequence). Trimming removed 6 bases from V and 5 bases from J; junction bases left unmatched: 12. This CDR3 is CATSLTGFIEETQYF. For the CDR3, the DNA is TGTGCCACCAGTTTGACAGGGTTCATCGAGGAGACCCAGTACTTC.

This clone counts as medium-sized. This CDR3 is also generated by other DNA sequences in the sample. CDR3 loop: CASSLAGSTDTQYF. The CDR3 nucleotides are TGTGCCAGCAGTTTGGCAGGAAGCACAGATACGCAGTATTTT. The rearrangement joins TRBV28 to TRBJ2-3; D call uncertain. The germline V and J ends were trimmed by 3 bases and 0 bases, with 7 bases remaining between them. This CDR3 comprises 14 residues. Germline V lookup: CDR1 MDHEN, CDR2 SYDVKM.

The V and J genes are TRBV5-5 and TRBJ2-7; D might be TRBD1 (5 bases). V shed 2 bases and J shed 4 bases, with 7 bases lying between them. CDR3 length: 12 amino acids. CDR1 is SGHKS, CDR2 YYEKEE, per germline (reference sequence). Written as DNA, the CDR3 is TGTGCCAGCAGCTTTTCAGGGTACGAGCAGTACTTC. Protein sequence: CASSFSGYEQYF.

The chain joins TRBV9 to TRBJ1-2, with D tentatively TRBD1 (5 bases). The length of the CDR3 is 14 residues. V was cut by 0 bases and J by 7 bases, with 13 bases left in between. CDR1 is SGDLS and CDR2 is YYNGEE in the germline V gene. This chain's CDR3 is CASSVGGGRSGYTF. CDR3 DNA sequence: TGTGCCAGCAGCGTAGGGGGGGGTCGGAGTGGCTACACCTTC.

The V gene is TRBV7-9, the J gene TRBJ2-5; TRBD2 matches at 10 bases. Trimming at V came to 7 bases and at J to 5 bases, leaving 10 bases not matched to a gene. Germline V gene data show CDR1 as SEHNR and CDR2 as FQNEAQ (reference sequence). There are 15 residues in the CDR3. CDR3 sequence reads: CASTSSGGLSETQYF. CDR3 DNA sequence: TGTGCCAGCACCTCTAGCGGGGGACTTAGTGAGACCCAGTACTTC.

Worth noting for this clone: The same CDR3 is also encoded by other DNA sequences in this sample. This chain connects TRBV5-5 to TRBJ2-7; TRBD2 is a possible D gene (5 bases). The CDR3 runs to 12 residues. Trimming took 3 bases from V and 2 from J, leaving 6 bases between them. Per germline, CDR1 SGHKS and CDR2 YYEKEE (reference sequence). CDR3 amino acids: CASSSGTYEQYF. CDR3 nucleotides: TGTGCCAGCAGCTCCGGGACCTACGAGCAGTACTTC.

The chain combines TRBV5-1 with TRBJ1-2; 9 positions match TRBD1. Germline assignment: CDR1 SGHRS and CDR2 YFSETQ. The trim removed 3 bases at V and 8 bases at J, leaving 2 bases unmatched. The CDR3 contains 12 residues. The CDR3 region is CASSSGQGGYTF. CDR3 DNA: TGCGCCAGCAGCTCGGGACAGGGAGGCTACACCTTC.

This chain links TRBV9 with TRBJ2-3, with TRBD2 matching 9 bases. Germline loops: CDR1 SGDLS, CDR2 YYNGEE. The CDR3 spans 16 residues. The V gene end was trimmed by 5 bases and the J gene end by 3 bases; junction bases not matched to a gene: 10. Here the CDR3 reads CASSEEGGRVTDTQYF. CDR3 nucleotides: TGTGCCAGCAGTGAAGAGGGCGGGAGGGTTACAGATACGCAGTATTTT.

The chain recombines TRBV5-1 with TRBJ2-1; 14 nucleotides match TRBD2. After removal of 3 bases from V and 5 bases from J, the junction contained 7 bases not matched to a gene. CDR1 SGHRS and CDR2 YFSETQ come from the germline V gene. This CDR3 is 17 amino acids long. The CDR3 here is CASSSGLAGGHHNEQFF. The CDR3 DNA follows: TGCGCCAGCAGCTCCGGACTAGCGGGGGGCCACCACAATGAGCAGTTCTTC.

This rearrangement joins TRBV7-6 to TRBJ1-5; 9 bases line up with TRBD1. The length of the CDR3 is 14 residues. Trimming took 3 bases from V and 4 from J; bases not matched to a gene: 1. Germline V gives CDR1 SGHVS, CDR2 FNYEAQ. CDR3 region: CASSLGQGNQPQHF. As DNA, the CDR3 is TGTGCCAGCAGCTTGGGACAGGGTAATCAGCCCCAGCATTTT.

This sequence joins TRBV27 and TRBJ2-1; perhaps TRBD1 as D (6 bases). The length of the CDR3 is 12 residues. Germline CDR1 MNHEY, CDR2 SMNVEV (reference sequence). The V gene lost 6 bases and the J gene lost 7 bases, with 10 bases spanning the gap. CDR3 loop: CASRLGGNEQFF. CDR3 nucleotides: TGTGCCAGCAGACTAGGGGGAAATGAGCAGTTCTTC.

This clone occurred a few times. The rearrangement links TRBV5-3 to TRBJ1-1; no reliable D call. TRBV5-3 is labeled an ORF, and its function is uncertain. V was shortened by 8 bases and J by 11 bases, with 16 bases between the two germline ends. This CDR3 region has 11 residues. CDR3 in DNA: TGTGCCAGTGGGGAGGGCAAGTACGCTTTCTTT. Protein sequence: CASGEGKYAFF.